This T cell receptor beta chain originates from a study of T cell changes during pregnancy in multiple sclerosis. Germline values: CDR1 MNHEY, CDR2 SVGAGI. V was clipped by 6 bases and J by 8 bases, with 8 bases between them. This CDR3 is built from 11 residues. Some clones are missing from TCRdb's copy, which holds only in-frame ones; the method was immunoSEQ multiplex PCR. This sample carries some 64,000 clones, 90% of them seen once, and the ten largest clones take roughly 2.2%. Sequencing used peripheral blood, obtained in the second trimester of pregnancy. The source is a female donor in good health, enrolled as a control in a pregnancy study. V gene TRBV6-5 combines with J gene TRBJ2-1; TRBD2 might be the D (5 bases). CDR3 amino acids: CASSHGDEQFF. The DNA of the CDR3 is TGTGCCAGCAGCCACGGGGATGAGCAGTTCTTC.